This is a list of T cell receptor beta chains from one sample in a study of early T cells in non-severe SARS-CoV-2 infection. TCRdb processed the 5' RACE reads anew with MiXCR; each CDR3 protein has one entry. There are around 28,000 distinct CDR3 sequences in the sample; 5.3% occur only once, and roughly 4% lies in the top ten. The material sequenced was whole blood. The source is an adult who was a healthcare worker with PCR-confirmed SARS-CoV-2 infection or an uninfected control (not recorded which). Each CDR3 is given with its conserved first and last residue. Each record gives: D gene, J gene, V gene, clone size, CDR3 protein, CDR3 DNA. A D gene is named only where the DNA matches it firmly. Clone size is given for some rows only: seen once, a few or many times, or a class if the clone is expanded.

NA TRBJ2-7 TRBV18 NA CASSPPGAGTYEQYF TGTGCCAGCTCACCACCGGGTGCTGGTACCTACGAGCAGTACTTC
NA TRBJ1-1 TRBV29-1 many CSVAEGGLYAEAFF TGCAGCGTTGCTGAGGGGGGGTTGTACGCTGAAGCTTTCTTT
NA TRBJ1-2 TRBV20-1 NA CSARDEGRVYGYTF TGCAGTGCTAGAGATGAGGGCAGGGTCTATGGCTACACCTTC
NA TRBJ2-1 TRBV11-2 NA CASSVQVENEQFF TGTGCCAGCAGCGTTCAGGTGGAGAATGAACAGTTCTTC
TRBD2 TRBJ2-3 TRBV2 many CARRLAGGTDTQYF TGTGCCAGAAGACTAGCGGGGGGCACAGATACGCAGTATTTT
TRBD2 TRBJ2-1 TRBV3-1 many CASSLEGLRRSGSMSDDNEQFF TGTGCCAGCAGCCTAGAGGGGCTTAGGCGTAGCGGGAGTATGTCTGACGACAATGAGCAGTTCTTC
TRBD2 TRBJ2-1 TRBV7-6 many CASSIASGNEQFF TGTGCCAGCAGCATCGCTAGCGGGAATGAGCAGTTCTTC
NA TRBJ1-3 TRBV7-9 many CAIRGSGNTIYF TGTGCTATTAGGGGCTCTGGAAACACCATATATTTT
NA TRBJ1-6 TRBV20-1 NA CSATVNSSPLHF TGCAGTGCTACTGTTAATTCTTCACCCCTCCACTTT
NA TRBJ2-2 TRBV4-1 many CASRSATSTGELFF TGCGCCAGCAGGTCGGCTACAAGCACCGGGGAGCTGTTTTTT
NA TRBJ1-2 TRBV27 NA CASSFGGLGGYTF TGTGCCAGCAGTTTTGGGGGGCTAGGTGGCTACACCTTC
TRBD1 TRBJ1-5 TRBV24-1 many CATSEGQGGSNQPQHF TGTGCCACCAGTGAGGGTCAGGGGGGGAGCAATCAGCCCCAGCATTTT
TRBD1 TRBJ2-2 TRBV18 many CASSTTGGHTGELFF TGTGCCAGCTCAACGACAGGGGGCCACACCGGGGAGCTGTTTTTT
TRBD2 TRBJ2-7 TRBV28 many CASSLSGRQPYEQYF TGTGCCAGCAGTCTTAGCGGGAGGCAACCATACGAGCAGTACTTC
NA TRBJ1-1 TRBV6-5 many CASSLRDRMNTEAFF TGTGCCAGCAGCCTTAGAGACAGAATGAACACTGAAGCTTTCTTT
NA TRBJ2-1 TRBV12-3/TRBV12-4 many CASSALGHNEQFF TGTGCCAGCAGTGCGCTCGGCCACAATGAGCAGTTCTTC
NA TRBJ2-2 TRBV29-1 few CSVGTRTGELFF TGCAGCGTTGGGACACGCACCGGGGAGCTGTTTTTT
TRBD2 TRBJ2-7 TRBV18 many CASRASGNYEQYF TGTGCCAGTCGTGCTAGCGGGAATTACGAGCAGTACTTC
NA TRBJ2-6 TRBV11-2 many CASSFRDSPAGANVLTF TGTGCCAGCAGCTTCAGGGACTCCCCTGCTGGGGCCAACGTCCTGACTTTC
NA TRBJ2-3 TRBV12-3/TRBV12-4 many CASSLERGYYTDTQYF TGTGCCAGCAGTTTAGAACGGGGGTACTACACAGATACGCAGTATTTT
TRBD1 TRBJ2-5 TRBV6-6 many CASSPTGGRSGETQYF TGTGCCAGCAGTCCGACAGGGGGCAGGAGCGGAGAGACCCAGTACTTC
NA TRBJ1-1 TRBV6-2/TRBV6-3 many CASSLGSTGRNTEAFF TGTGCCAGCAGTTTGGGGTCAACCGGGAGGAACACTGAAGCTTTCTTT
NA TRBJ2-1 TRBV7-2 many CASRLGGRASNEQFF TGTGCCAGCAGGCTAGGGGGACGGGCGAGCAATGAGCAGTTCTTC
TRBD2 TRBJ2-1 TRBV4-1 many CASSQDSSGSYNEQFF TGCGCCAGCAGCCAAGATTCTAGCGGGAGCTACAATGAGCAGTTCTTC
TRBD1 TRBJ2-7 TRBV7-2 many CASSLGSGQGAGEQYF TGTGCCAGCAGCTTAGGCTCGGGACAGGGGGCGGGCGAGCAGTACTTC
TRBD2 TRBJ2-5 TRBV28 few CASSSTGTSGMGVRETQYF TGTGCCAGCAGTTCCACCGGGACTAGCGGGATGGGGGTGAGGGAGACCCAGTACTTC
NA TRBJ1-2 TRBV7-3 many CASSLMTGDGYTF TGTGCCAGCAGCTTAATGACCGGGGATGGCTACACCTTC
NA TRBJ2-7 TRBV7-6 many CASSPGGGRIYEQYF TGTGCCAGCAGCCCTGGGGGCGGGAGAATCTACGAGCAGTACTTC
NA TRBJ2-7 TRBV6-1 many CASSEERTLSLRLYEQYF TGTGCCAGCAGTGAAGAAAGGACTCTTTCGCTTAGACTCTACGAGCAGTACTTC
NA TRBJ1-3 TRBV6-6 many CASSSPVGGNTIYF TGTGCCAGCAGTTCCCCGGTAGGGGGAAACACCATATATTTT
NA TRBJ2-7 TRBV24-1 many CATSSTGYEQYF TGTGCCACCAGCTCTACAGGGTACGAGCAGTACTTC
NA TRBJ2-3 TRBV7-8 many CASSGRSVRDTDTQYF TGTGCCAGCAGCGGCCGGAGTGTCAGGGACACAGATACGCAGTATTTT
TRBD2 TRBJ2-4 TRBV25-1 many CASSESRREGPVAKNIQYF TGTGCCAGCAGTGAATCAAGGCGGGAGGGCCCAGTAGCCAAAAACATTCAGTACTTC
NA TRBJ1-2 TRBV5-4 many CASRWDTSGYTF TGTGCCAGCAGATGGGACACCAGTGGCTACACCTTC
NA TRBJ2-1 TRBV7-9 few CASGLWNNEQFF TGTGCCAGCGGCCTCTGGAACAATGAGCAGTTCTTC
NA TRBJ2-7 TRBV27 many CASSLRGSYEQYF TGTGCCAGCAGTTTAAGGGGCTCGTACGAGCAGTACTTC